This TCR beta chain came from a study of T cell repertoires in ileal Crohn's disease. Study as a whole: Patients had a median approximately 7.3-year disease duration, and less than 45% were active smokers. Operated complications were stricturing disease (around 60%) and penetrating disease (roughly 39%). Broader study findings: Sorted CD8 T cells held more high-frequency clones than CD4.

Concerning this clone: No antigen is known for it.

Assay: immunoSEQ multiplex PCR; the TCRdb copy retains only in-frame clones and omits some. Here the sample spans about 14,000 clones, 75% to 85% being singletons. The germline V and J ends were trimmed by 0 bases and 3 bases, with 9 bases remaining between them. Per germline, CDR1 LGHNA and CDR2 YSLEER. This CDR3 has 15 amino acids. The V gene is TRBV4-3, the J gene TRBJ1-5; D uncertain. The sample comprised ileal tissue. This TCR was recovered from an adult with Crohn's disease. In nucleotides, the CDR3 is TGCGCCAGCAGCCAAGATTTCGACTTCAATCAGCCCCAGCATTTT. Protein: CASSQDFDFNQPQHF.